The TCR beta chain described here comes from a study of CD8 T cells in ankylosing spondylitis. Study-wide points: Earlier literature documents some of the motif variants in reactive arthritis synovial fluid and blood. Researchers reportedly found disease-linked clones significantly enriched in matched ankylosing spondylitis synovial fluid. Apparently characteristic of ankylosing spondylitis blood was a TCR beta motif (eight highly homologous variants).

The germline V and J ends were trimmed by 0 bases and 3 bases, with 9 bases remaining between them. Germline V lookup: CDR1 MNHEY, CDR2 SMNVEV (reference sequence). This CDR3 region has 14 residues. A word on this clonotype: Antigen: not known.

MiXCR, run by TCRdb on the 5' RACE reads, gives a single entry per CDR3 protein. The table includes roughly 90,000 distinct CDR3 sequences, roughly 8.8% detected once. The rearrangement links TRBV27 to TRBJ2-7; the D gene is possibly TRBD1 (6 bases). Sequenced input: blood, either unsorted or a sorted T cell fraction (not recorded which). This clonotype originated in a male donor with ankylosing spondylitis. The CDR3 sequence is CASSLSAGVYEQYF. The DNA of the CDR3 is TGTGCCAGCAGTTTATCAGCAGGGGTCTACGAGCAGTACTTC.